The 25 T cell receptor beta chains below were found in one sample sequenced in a study of cytotoxic CD8 clonotypes in ibrutinib-treated CLL (dated by TCRdb to the early 2020s). Libraries were built with the immunoSEQ multiplex PCR assay. Entries here come from immuneACCESS through TCRdb and include only in-frame sequences with V and J called. Some clones fail to appear in such tables; in the studies checked, an unresolved V gene covers under half of the shortfall, and the cause of the remainder is unknown. Recorded for this sample are about 26,000 clones; 85% of them occurred a single time. The ten largest clones take up approximately 8.2% of the sample. In light of the paper, this sample's time point label describes: 24 months on ibrutinib. The sample was PBMCs, taken after 24 months of ibrutinib treatment. All receptors derive from a human donor with chronic lymphocytic leukemia.

The chain has TRBV5-4 and TRBJ1-1; D remains ambiguous. V gave up 2 bases and J gave up 3 bases, with 8 bases separating them. CDR1 SGHNT and CDR2 YYREEE come from the germline V gene (reference sequence). This CDR3 comprises 13 residues. The CDR3 nucleotides read TGTGCCAGCAGCTTCCCGGGGTACACTGAAGCTTTCTTT. This codes for CASSFPGYTEAFF. Based on the CDR3 plus reference TRBV5-4 and TRBJ1-1, the full variable domain is ETGVTQSPTHLIKTRGQQVTLRCSSQSGHNTVSWYQQALGQGPQFIFQYYREEENGRGNFPPRFSGLQFPNYSSELNVNALELDDSALYLCASSFPGYTEAFFGQGTRLTVV.

The chain employs TRBV18 and TRBJ1-2, with D perhaps matching TRBD1 (5 bases). The CDR3 loop spans 16 amino acids. V gave up 5 bases and J gave up 6 bases, with 22 bases separating them. Germline V lookup: CDR1 KGHSH, CDR2 LQKENI. CDR3: CASSAYTGLLRNGYTF. The CDR3 DNA follows: TGTGCCAGCTCAGCTTACACGGGACTCCTAAGGAATGGCTACACCTTC.

The J gene is TRBJ1-2, the V gene TRBV7-9, with no clear D. This CDR3 region has 13 residues. V was cut by 1 base and J by 2 bases, with 5 bases left in between. Germline V gene sequence: CDR1 SEHNR, CDR2 FQNEAQ (reference sequence). CDR3 in DNA: TGTGCCAGCAGCTTAGACGGGAACTATGGCTACACCTTC. This sequence encodes CASSLDGNYGYTF.

In this sample, this clone turned up once. The rearrangement joins TRBV7-6 to TRBJ2-7; 9 bases align to TRBD1. V lost 5 bases and J lost 5; bases outside the gene matches: 4. This CDR3 comprises 13 residues. CDR1 SGHVS and CDR2 FNYEAQ come from the germline V gene. For the CDR3, the DNA is TGTGCCAGCAGCCGGGACAGGGTCCACGAGCAGTACTTC. Translating gives CASSRDRVHEQYF.

This clone has a single count. The genes are TRBV5-6 and TRBJ1-3; D is unresolved. Between the trimmed V and J ends, which lost 0 bases and 0 bases, there was a span of 7 bases. CDR3 size: 15 residues. Germline loops: CDR1 SGHDT, CDR2 YYEEEE. The DNA for the CDR3 is TGTGCCAGCAGCTTGGTAGCCGGCTCTGGAAACACCATATATTTT. This sequence encodes CASSLVAGSGNTIYF.

The chain recombines TRBV7-6 with TRBJ1-5; 8 bases align to TRBD1. V shed 5 bases, J shed 5 bases, and the junction held 8 bases outside the gene matches. There are 15 residues in the CDR3. Germline V lookup: CDR1 SGHVS, CDR2 FNYEAQ. CDR3 bases: TGTGCCAGCAGCCAAGGGACAGGAGTCTATCAGCCCCAGCATTTT. This codes for CASSQGTGVYQPQHF.

The chain uses TRBV7-2 and TRBJ2-5, with 7 bases identical to TRBD1. This CDR3 has 13 amino acids. J was trimmed by 4 bases and V by 4 bases; bases with no gene match: 3. Germline loops: CDR1 SGHTA, CDR2 FQGNSA. In nucleotides, the CDR3 is TGTGCCAGCAGCTCCTACAGGGGAGAGACCCAGTACTTC. It is translated as CASSSYRGETQYF.

A note on this clone: Other DNA sequences in this sample translate to the same CDR3. The chain is built from TRBV27 and TRBJ2-7; a weak D match, TRBD1 (6 bases). Trimming took 6 bases from V and 2 from J, leaving 17 bases between them. Germline V gene data show CDR1 as MNHEY and CDR2 as SMNVEV (reference sequence). CDR3 length: 15 amino acids. The CDR3 loop is CASSRQGQLAYEQYF. CDR3 bases: TGTGCCAGCAGCAGGCAGGGGCAGCTGGCCTACGAGCAGTACTTC.

This sequence joins TRBV4-2 and TRBJ2-3; D not certain. Germline lookup yields CDR1 LGHNA and CDR2 YNFKEQ. The length of the CDR3 is 16 residues. Trimming shortened V by 0 bases and J by 0 bases, and 10 bases separated the two germline ends. The CDR3 sequence is CASSQDTTSSTDTQYF. The CDR3 region has the DNA TGTGCCAGCAGCCAAGATACTACGTCGAGCACAGATACGCAGTATTTT.

Here the CDR3 reads CASTDRDRYSPLHF. The CDR3 DNA follows: TGCGCCAGCACCGACCGGGACAGGTATTCACCCCTCCACTTT. This sequence joins TRBV5-1 and TRBJ1-6, with 8 bases lining up with TRBD1. The CDR3 extends over 14 amino acids. In germline, CDR1 is SGHRS, CDR2 YFSETQ. With V trimmed by 6 bases and J by 8 bases, 7 bases remained unmatched.

This clone appeared a single time. The chain uses TRBV16 and TRBJ2-4; unclear D gene. Germline V CDR1 and CDR2: KGHSY, FQNENV. There are 14 residues in the CDR3. V was clipped by 0 bases and J by 0 bases, with 3 bases between them. The CDR3 DNA reads as TGTGCCAGCAGCCAATCAAGAGCCAAAAACATTCAGTACTTC. Translation: CASSQSRAKNIQYF.

The V call is TRBV14, the J call TRBJ2-2; TRBD1 aligns across 7 bases. This CDR3 is built from 14 residues. Germline CDR1 SGHDN, CDR2 FVKESK. V lost 4 bases and J lost 5; bases outside the gene matches: 4. CDR3 in amino acids: CASSRTGVTGELFF. The CDR3 coding sequence is TGTGCCAGCAGCCGAACAGGGGTGACCGGGGAGCTGTTTTTT.

The genes are TRBV11-3 and TRBJ2-3, with D possibly being TRBD2 (5 bases). V was cut by 2 bases and J by 7 bases, with 13 bases left in between. The germline gives CDR1 SGHNT, CDR2 YENEEA. The CDR3 is 14 amino acids. Written as DNA, the CDR3 is TGTGCCAGCAGCTTAAGGACTGGAATTAATACGCAGTATTTT. This encodes CASSLRTGINTQYF.

The gene calls are TRBV19 and TRBJ1-5; D is uncertain. Germline values: CDR1 LNHDA, CDR2 SQIVND (reference sequence). Trimming took 3 bases from V and 0 from J, leaving 9 bases between them. This CDR3 region has 15 residues. The CDR3 DNA is TGTGCCAGTAGTATGATGCAGGATAGCAATCAGCCCCAGCATTTT. Residues: CASSMMQDSNQPQHF.

The chain carries TRBV18 and TRBJ2-7; 11 positions agree with TRBD1. This CDR3 is built from 14 residues. The V segment lost 3 bases and the J segment 7 bases; nucleotides outside the gene matches: 5. CDR1 is KGHSH and CDR2 is LQKENI in the germline V gene. The CDR3 here is CASSPGQGDREQYF. CDR3 nucleotide sequence: TGTGCCAGCTCACCGGGACAGGGGGATCGGGAGCAGTACTTC.

The rearrangement links TRBV4-1 to TRBJ1-2; 9 positions agree with TRBD1. CDR3 length: 21 residues. After removal of 0 bases from V and 5 bases from J, the junction contained 22 bases not matched to a gene. Germline V gene data show CDR1 as MGHRA and CDR2 as YSYEKL. CDR3 region: CASSQDRSGDREGIHLYGYTF. The CDR3 DNA is TGCGCCAGCAGCCAAGATCGCAGTGGGGACAGGGAAGGAATTCACCTGTATGGCTACACCTTC.

The gene calls are TRBV6-1 and TRBJ2-7, with 9 nucleotides matching TRBD1. After removal of 7 bases from V and 3 bases from J, the junction contained 10 bases not matched to a gene. CDR1 MNHNS and CDR2 SASEGT come from the germline V gene. The CDR3 runs 15 residues. The CDR3 is CASTTRTGVGYEQYF. CDR3 sequence (DNA): TGTGCCAGCACCACCAGGACAGGGGTCGGCTACGAGCAGTACTTC.

The V and J genes are TRBV4-1 and TRBJ2-2; the match to TRBD2 covers 7 bases. This CDR3 has 17 residues. J lost 0 bases, V lost 0 bases, and 4 bases had no gene match. Germline V gene data show CDR1 as MGHRA and CDR2 as YSYEKL. CDR3 coding DNA: TGCGCCAGCAGCCAAGATGGGAGGGTCGCGAACACCGGGGAGCTGTTTTTT. Its protein is CASSQDGRVANTGELFF.

The chain links TRBV9 to TRBJ1-6, with TRBD1 matching 7 bases. V lost 0 bases, J lost 7 bases, and 1 base stayed unmatched. The CDR3 is 14 residues long. Germline CDR1 reads SGDLS; CDR2 reads YYNGEE. As DNA, the CDR3 is TGTGCCAGCAGCGTAGCACAGGGGAATTCACCCCTCCACTTT. Translating it yields CASSVAQGNSPLHF.

The rearrangement uses TRBV6-1 and TRBJ2-5; D gene uncertain. Trimming cost V 5 bases and J 1 base, with 8 bases left between them. The germline gives CDR1 MNHNS, CDR2 SASEGT. The CDR3 spans 13 residues. CDR3 nucleotides: TGTGCCAGCAGTTTCGGGTTCCAAGAGACCCAGTACTTC. It yields the protein CASSFGFQETQYF.

V usage is TRBV19 and J usage is TRBJ1-1; D unclear. Germline CDR1 and CDR2: LNHDA and SQIVND (reference sequence). Trimming pared 2 bases from V and 5 bases from J, leaving 12 bases between. This CDR3 contains 14 residues. DNA of the CDR3: TGTGCCAGTAGTATACTAAGCACGAGGACTGAAGCTTTCTTT. Amino acids: CASSILSTRTEAFF.

The chain has TRBV7-3 and TRBJ1-6, with D tentatively TRBD1 (5 bases). Germline V lookup: CDR1 SGHTA, CDR2 FQGTGA. This CDR3 region has 15 residues. V was shortened by 1 base and J by 6 bases, with 10 bases between the two germline ends. CDR3 loop: CASSLNSGSNSPLHF. The CDR3, as DNA: TGTGCCAGCAGCTTAAACTCAGGGAGTAATTCACCCCTCCACTTT. Using reference TRBV7-3 and TRBJ1-6 for the parts outside the CDR3, the full variable domain is GAGVSQTPSNKVTEKGKYVELRCDPISGHTALYWYRQSLGQGPEFLIYFQGTGAADDSGLPNDRFFAVRPEGSVSTLKIQRTERGDSAVYLCASSLNSGSNSPLHFGNGTRLTVT.

J is TRBJ2-7 and V is TRBV7-3; D not certain. The CDR3 contains 15 residues. Per germline, CDR1 SGHTA and CDR2 FQGTGA. The ends were cut back, 3 bases at V and 0 bases at J, with 12 bases in the middle. The CDR3 bases are TGTGCCAGCAGCTTCGGACGATTTGCCTCCTACGAGCAGTACTTC. Its protein product is CASSFGRFASYEQYF.

The rearrangement links TRBV7-2 to TRBJ1-5; D call uncertain. V dropped 5 bases and J dropped 2 bases, with 16 bases sitting between them. The CDR3 totals 16 residues. Germline CDR1 reads SGHTA; CDR2 reads FQGNSA. CDR3 coding DNA: TGTGCCAGCAGCCCACGCTCGGCAGGAGGCAATCAGCCCCAGCATTTT. Translating gives CASSPRSAGGNQPQHF.

This chain joins TRBV27 and TRBJ1-1; possibly TRBD1 for D (5 bases). The CDR3 loop spans 14 amino acids. CDR1 is MNHEY and CDR2 is SMNVEV in the germline V gene (reference sequence). The germline V and J ends were trimmed by 7 bases and 1 base, with 13 bases remaining between them. Written as DNA, the CDR3 is TGTGCCAGCACGGTCGGGGGAGGGAACACTGAAGCTTTCTTT. This codes for CASTVGGGNTEAFF.